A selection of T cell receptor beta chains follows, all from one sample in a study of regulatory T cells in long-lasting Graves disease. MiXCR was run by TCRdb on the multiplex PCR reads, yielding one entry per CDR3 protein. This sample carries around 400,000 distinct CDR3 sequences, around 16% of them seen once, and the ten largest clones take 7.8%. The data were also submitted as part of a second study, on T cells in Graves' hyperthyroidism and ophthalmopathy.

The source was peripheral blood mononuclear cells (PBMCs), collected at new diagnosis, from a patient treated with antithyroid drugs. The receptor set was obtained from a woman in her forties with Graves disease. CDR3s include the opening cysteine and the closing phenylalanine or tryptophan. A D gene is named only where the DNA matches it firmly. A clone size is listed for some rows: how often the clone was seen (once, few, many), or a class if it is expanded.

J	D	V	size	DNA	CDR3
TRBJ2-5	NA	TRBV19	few	TGTGCCAGTACCCCGGGCCTCGGGGGAGAGACCCAGTACTTC	CASTPGLGGETQYF
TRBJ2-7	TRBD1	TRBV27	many	TGTGCCAGCATCTCAGGGGGGACAGGGTCTTACGAGCAGTACTTC	CASISGGTGSYEQYF
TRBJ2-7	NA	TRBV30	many	TGTGCCTGGAGTAACAGTGCCGAGCAGTACTTC	CAWSNSAEQYF
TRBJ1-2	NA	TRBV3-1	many	TGTGCCAGCAGCCAAGGCCCGGTGGGCTACACCTTC	CASSQGPVGYTF
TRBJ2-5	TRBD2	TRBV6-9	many	TGTGCCAGCAGTTCCGGACTAGAGGGGACCCAGTACTTC	CASSSGLEGTQYF
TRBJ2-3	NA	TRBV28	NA	TGTGCCAGCACCCGATCGGATGGAACAGGTACGCAGTATTTT	CASTRSDGTGTQYF
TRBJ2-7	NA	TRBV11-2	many	TGTGCCAGCAGCTTAACGGGGGCCTACGAGCAGTACTTC	CASSLTGAYEQYF
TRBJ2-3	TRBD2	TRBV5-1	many	TGCGCCAGCAGCTTCCAGGGACTAGCGGGAGGCACAGATACGCAGTATTTT	CASSFQGLAGGTDTQYF
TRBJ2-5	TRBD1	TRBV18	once	TGTGCCAGCTCACCACCCGGGACAGTTCAAGAGACCCAGTACTTC	CASSPPGTVQETQYF
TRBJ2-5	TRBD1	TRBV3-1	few	TGTGCCAGCAGCCCCCAGAGGGGTCGACAGGGGCCAGTACCACAAGAGACCCAGTACTTC	CASSPQRGRQGPVPQETQYF
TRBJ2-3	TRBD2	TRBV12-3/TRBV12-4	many	TGTGCCAGCAGGCGCGGGAGGGGATTGGATACGCAGTATTTT	CASRRGRGLDTQYF